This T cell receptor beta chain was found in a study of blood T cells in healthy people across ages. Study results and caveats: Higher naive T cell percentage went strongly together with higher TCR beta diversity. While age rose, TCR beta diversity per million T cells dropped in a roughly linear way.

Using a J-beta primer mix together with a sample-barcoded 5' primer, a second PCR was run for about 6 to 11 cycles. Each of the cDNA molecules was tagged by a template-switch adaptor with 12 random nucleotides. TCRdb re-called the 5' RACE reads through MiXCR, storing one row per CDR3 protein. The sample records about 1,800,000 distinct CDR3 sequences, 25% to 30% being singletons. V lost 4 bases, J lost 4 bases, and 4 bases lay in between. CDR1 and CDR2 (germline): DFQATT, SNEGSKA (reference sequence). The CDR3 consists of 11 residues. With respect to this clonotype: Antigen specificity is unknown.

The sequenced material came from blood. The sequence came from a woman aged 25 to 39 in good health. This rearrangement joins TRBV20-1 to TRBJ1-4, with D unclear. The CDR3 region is CSAIYNEKLFF. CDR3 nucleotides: TGCAGTGCTATCTATAATGAAAAACTGTTTTTT.